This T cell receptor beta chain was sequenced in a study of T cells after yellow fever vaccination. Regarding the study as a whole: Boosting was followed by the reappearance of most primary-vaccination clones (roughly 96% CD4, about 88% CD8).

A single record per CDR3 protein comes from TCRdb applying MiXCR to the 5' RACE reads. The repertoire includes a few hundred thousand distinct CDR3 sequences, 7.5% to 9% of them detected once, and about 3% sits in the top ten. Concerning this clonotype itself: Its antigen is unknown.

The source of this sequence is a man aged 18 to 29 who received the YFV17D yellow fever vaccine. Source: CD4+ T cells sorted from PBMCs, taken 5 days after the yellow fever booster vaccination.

The CDR3 region is CASSPGGGSDTQYF. CDR3 nucleotides: TGTGCCAGCAGTCCCGGTGGGGGATCAGATACGCAGTATTTT. This chain joins TRBV12-3 or TRBV12-4 and TRBJ2-3; D might be TRBD1 or TRBD2, each matching 5 bases. This CDR3 comprises 14 residues. Trimming pared 5 bases from V and 4 bases from J, leaving 13 bases between.